What follows is one T cell receptor (beta chain) and its context. Its target is not known. Amplification of ligated cDNA took four PCR rounds with SP2 and nested alpha and beta constant primers. TCRdb reprocessed the UMI-ligation and nested PCR reads via MiXCR and lists one record per CDR3 protein. The sample has 30,000 to 35,000 distinct CDR3 sequences, about 6.2% seen once; the top ten hold over 3%. This specimen belongs to a study of naive and memory T cell subsets. Treatment of the sample: skin biopsy from PPD injection site in Mantoux-positive individual. The library had UMIs added by 3' ligation of an oligonucleotide to TCR cDNA. Skin biopsies came from PPD injection sites in Mantoux-positive individuals. Whole-study results and caveats: More TCRs at tuberculin sites were read as hypersensitivity T cell infiltration. Far more TCRs reportedly came from tuberculin skin test site biopsies.

This TCR derives from an adult in good health. This specimen consisted of skin, obtained from a tuberculin skin test site.

The CDR3 region has the DNA TGTGCCAGTTGGGGGCCCTCTGAAAATACGCAGTATTTT. Residues: CASWGPSENTQYF. The chain has TRBV19 and TRBJ2-3; a weak D match, TRBD1 (6 bases). Germline V CDR1 and CDR2: LNHDA, SQIVND (reference sequence). The CDR3 covers 13 residues. The ends were cut back, 8 bases at V and 7 bases at J, with 16 bases in the middle.